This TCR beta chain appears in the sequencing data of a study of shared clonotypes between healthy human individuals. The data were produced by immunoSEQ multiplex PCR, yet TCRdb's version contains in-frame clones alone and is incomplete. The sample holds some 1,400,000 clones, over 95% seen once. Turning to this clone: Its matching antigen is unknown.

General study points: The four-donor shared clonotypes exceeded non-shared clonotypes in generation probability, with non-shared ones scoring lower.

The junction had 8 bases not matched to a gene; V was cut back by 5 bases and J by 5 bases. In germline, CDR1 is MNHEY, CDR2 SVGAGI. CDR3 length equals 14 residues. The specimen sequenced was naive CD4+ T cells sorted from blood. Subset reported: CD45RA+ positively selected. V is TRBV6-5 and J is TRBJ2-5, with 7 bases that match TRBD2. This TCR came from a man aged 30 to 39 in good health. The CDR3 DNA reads TGTGCCAGCAGTGCGGGACTATCGCGGGAGACCCAGTACTTC. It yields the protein CASSAGLSRETQYF.